This TCR beta chain appears in the sequencing data of a study of control samples from healthy donors and cancer patients. The repertoire was sequenced with immunoSEQ multiplex PCR; TCRdb's copy has only in-frame clones and lacks some. This table has more than 25,000 clones, roughly 94% appearing once. This clone appeared once. CDR3 length equals 19 residues. Germline-derived CDR1 and CDR2 are LGHDT and YNNKEL (reference sequence). Trimming shortened V by 1 base and J by 0 bases, and 16 bases separated the two germline ends. This receptor was obtained from a man in his 60s in good health. The rearrangement uses TRBV3-1 (or the pseudogene TRBV3-2) and TRBJ2-6; the D gene is possibly TRBD2 (6 bases). Material: blood. CDR3 sequence reads: CASSQAPGLSSSGANVLTF. Here the CDR3 DNA reads TGTGCCAGCAGCCAAGCCCCGGGACTTTCTTCCTCTGGGGCCAACGTCCTGACTTTC.